This T cell receptor (beta chain) was sequenced in a study of shared clonotypes between healthy human individuals. About the research overall: Per-donor plates numbered three CD4 naive, three CD4 memory, two CD8 naive and one CD8 memory.

Overall study findings and caveats: Clonotype sharing among donors likely depends on sequencing depth.

Naivety among CD8 cells was defined by CD45RO negativity and positive CCR7 selection, thereby excluding terminally differentiated effector memory CD45RA+ cells. The CDR3 has 12 residues. Germline V CDR1 and CDR2: SQVTM, ANQGSEA. With V trimmed by 6 bases and J by 8 bases, 9 bases remained unmatched. The repertoire was sequenced with immunoSEQ multiplex PCR; TCRdb's copy has only in-frame clones and lacks some. This sample yields millions of clones, of which approximately 94% are seen a single time; roughly 1.7% belongs to the top ten. Regarding this clone: Its antigen remains unidentified.

The chain links TRBV29-1 to TRBJ1-2; 7 bases agree with TRBD1. The source material was naive CD8+ T cells from PBMCs. The TCR originated in a man between 18 and 29 years old in good health. Some clones in this sample may be carry-over from other donors' samples. The CDR3 loop is CSVSEGAVGYTF. The CDR3 coding sequence is TGCAGCGTGTCAGAGGGGGCAGTGGGCTACACCTTC.